Each of the 27 T cell receptor beta chains below was sequenced from the same sample in a study of blood T cell repertoires in COVID-19. The repertoire was sequenced with immunoSEQ multiplex PCR; TCRdb's copy has only in-frame clones and lacks some. Found here are about 200,000 clones, around 80% of them singletons; the top ten hold approximately 10%. What was sequenced was peripheral blood. These receptors were collected from a man aged 45-65 years with active or convalescent COVID-19.

The chain combines TRBV25-1 with TRBJ2-5, with D unclear. CDR3 length equals 14 residues. V was cut by 1 base and J by 2 bases, with 8 bases left in between. The germline V gene has CDR1 MGHDK and CDR2 SYGVNS. The CDR3 bases are TGTGCCAGCAGTGAATTCAGGCAACAAGAGACCCAGTACTTC. It specifies CASSEFRQQETQYF.

The CDR3 reads CASSSRTLTDTQYF. The CDR3 nucleotides read TGCGCCAGCAGCTCCAGGACACTCACAGATACGCAGTATTTT. The V and J genes are TRBV5-1 and TRBJ2-3, with D perhaps TRBD1 (5 bases). Deletions cut 3 bases from V and 2 bases from J, with 10 bases between. This CDR3 contains 14 residues. Germline loops: CDR1 SGHRS, CDR2 YFSETQ.

V and J are TRBV10-3 and TRBJ2-5, with D maybe TRBD2 (5 bases). V was cut by 4 bases and J by 5 bases, with 14 bases left in between. CDR1 is ENHRY and CDR2 is SYGVKD in the germline V gene. CDR3 length: 14 residues. Written as DNA, the CDR3 is TGTGCCATCAGTGGTGCCGGGAATGACGAGACCCAGTACTTC. This encodes CAISGAGNDETQYF.

The rearrangement links TRBV7-2 to TRBJ1-2, with a weak D call TRBD1 (6 bases). Germline V CDR1 and CDR2: SGHTA, FQGNSA. Trimming shortened V by 5 bases and J by 4 bases, and 11 bases separated the two germline ends. CDR3 length equals 13 residues. CDR3 sequence (DNA): TGTGCCAGCAGCCCGGACAGTATCTATGGCTACACCTTC. The encoded protein is CASSPDSIYGYTF.

The chain recombines TRBV5-1 with TRBJ1-2; TRBD1 aligns across 12 bases. V gave up 0 bases and J gave up 7 bases; unmatched junction bases: 4. Germline assignment: CDR1 SGHRS and CDR2 YFSETQ. The CDR3 totals 15 residues. The CDR3 protein is CASSLVGQGAGGYTF. CDR3 nucleotides: TGCGCCAGCAGCTTGGTGGGACAGGGGGCAGGTGGCTACACCTTC.

The chain recombines TRBV28 with TRBJ2-7; D not resolved. Per the germline V gene, CDR1 is MDHEN and CDR2 is SYDVKM. The CDR3 sequence is 11 residues long. Trimming took 10 bases from V and 0 from J, leaving 7 bases between them. CDR3: CATYGSYEQYF. The CDR3 coding sequence is TGTGCCACCTATGGCTCCTACGAGCAGTACTTC.

The chain carries TRBV5-1 and TRBJ2-5, with D perhaps matching TRBD2 (5 bases). The V gene lost 0 bases and the J gene lost 1 base, with 10 bases spanning the gap. Germline V gene sequence: CDR1 SGHRS, CDR2 YFSETQ. The length of the CDR3 is 15 residues. CDR3 region: CASSLERIGQETQYF. The CDR3 DNA sequence: TGCGCCAGCAGCTTGGAGCGGATCGGCCAAGAGACCCAGTACTTC. The full variable domain, with the rest looked up from reference TRBV5-1 and TRBJ2-5, is KAGVTQTPRYLIKTRGQQVTLSCSPISGHRSVSWYQQTPGQGLQFLFEYFSETQRNKGNFPGRFSGRQFSNSRSEMNVSTLELGDSALYLCASSLERIGQETQYFGPGTRLLVL.

The J gene is TRBJ1-1, the V gene TRBV2; TRBD1 is a possible D gene (6 bases). The V and J ends lost 10 bases and 1 base respectively, with 13 bases between them. Germline V gives CDR1 SNHLY, CDR2 FYNNEI. The CDR3 is 13 amino acids. The CDR3 nucleotides are TGTGCCACTGGGGGGGGCGCGAACACTGAAGCTTTCTTT. This encodes CATGGGANTEAFF.

V usage is TRBV5-6 and J usage is TRBJ2-1; weak D call: TRBD2 (5 bases). Trimming pared 2 bases from V and 8 bases from J, leaving 8 bases between. The germline CDR1 and CDR2 sequences are SGHDT and YYEEEE. The CDR3 contains 12 residues. For the CDR3, the DNA is TGTGCCAGCAGCTTTTTAGCGTATGAGCAGTTCTTC. Amino acids: CASSFLAYEQFF. Variable domain in full (rest from reference TRBV5-6 and TRBJ2-1): DAGVTQSPTHLIKTRGQQVTLRCSPKSGHDTVSWYQQALGQGPQFIFQYYEEEERQRGNFPDRFSGHQFPNYSSELNVNALLLGDSALYLCASSFLAYEQFFGPGTRLTVL.

V usage is TRBV10-2 and J usage is TRBJ2-3; perhaps TRBD2 as D (6 bases). The CDR3 contains 15 residues. With 3 bases removed from V and 6 bases from J, the gap between germline ends came to 16 bases. In germline, CDR1 is WSHSY, CDR2 SAAADI. CDR3 region: CASSDWTSGGDTQYF. CDR3 DNA: TGCGCCAGCAGTGATTGGACAAGTGGAGGGGATACGCAGTATTTT.

This chain joins TRBV4-1 and TRBJ1-5; 8 bases agree with TRBD1. This CDR3 region has 20 residues. Trimming cost V 0 bases and J 7 bases; bases outside gene matches: 20. Germline-derived CDR1 and CDR2 are MGHRA and YSYEKL. CDR3 bases: TGCGCCAGCAGCCAAGAACAGGGGGAACTCGGGGGAGGGGCACGCCAGCCCCAGCATTTT. This translates into CASSQEQGELGGGARQPQHF.

The chain uses TRBV28 and TRBJ2-7, with 8 bases identical to TRBD1. The CDR3 sequence is 13 residues long. In germline, CDR1 is MDHEN, CDR2 SYDVKM. The trim removed 3 bases at V and 6 bases at J, leaving 4 bases unmatched. CDR3 protein: CASSLRTGPEQYF. CDR3 coding DNA: TGTGCCAGCAGTTTGAGGACAGGGCCCGAGCAGTACTTC.

The chain links TRBV6-2 or TRBV6-3 to TRBJ2-2, with 8 bases aligning to TRBD2. The junction had 10 bases not matched to a gene; V was cut back by 6 bases and J by 7 bases. The germline V gene has CDR1 MNHEY and CDR2 SVGEGT. The CDR3 extends over 15 amino acids. The CDR3 sequence is CASSPLREGNGELFF. The CDR3 region has the DNA TGTGCCAGCAGCCCATTACGGGAGGGGAACGGGGAGCTGTTTTTT.

The chain recombines TRBV7-6 with TRBJ2-2, with 12 bases aligning to TRBD2. Germline values: CDR1 SGHVS, CDR2 FNYEAQ. J lost 7 bases, V lost 6 bases, and 15 bases had no gene match. The CDR3 totals 18 residues. The DNA of the CDR3 is TGTGCCAGCAGTCTTCAGCCGGGACTAGCGGGTGATGGCGGGGAGCTGTTTTTT. It translates to CASSLQPGLAGDGGELFF.

The V and J genes are TRBV4-1 and TRBJ1-4, with 7 bases that match TRBD1. Germline V CDR1 and CDR2: MGHRA, YSYEKL. The CDR3 covers 17 residues. Germline trimming cut 3 bases from V and 4 bases from J; bases unmatched to any gene: 11. Written as DNA, the CDR3 is TGCGCCAGCAGCCAGGTTCCGTGGACAGGACGTAATGAAAAACTGTTTTTT. The encoded protein is CASSQVPWTGRNEKLFF.

The V and J genes are TRBV18 and TRBJ1-5, with D unresolved. Germline CDR1 reads KGHSH; CDR2 reads LQKENI. This CDR3 has 13 residues. V shed 3 bases and J shed 0 bases, with 3 bases lying between them. The CDR3, as DNA: TGTGCCAGCTCACCCGGTAGCAATCAGCCCCAGCATTTT. Its translation is CASSPGSNQPQHF.

About this clone itself: Other DNA sequences within the sample encode an identical CDR3. CDR3 amino acids: CASSPPGLAAYNEQFF. As DNA, the CDR3 is TGTGCCAGCTCACCTCCGGGACTAGCGGCCTACAATGAGCAGTTCTTC. The chain couples TRBV18 to TRBJ2-1; 11 nucleotides line up with TRBD2. J lost 2 bases, V lost 3 bases, and 3 bases had no gene match. Germline V gene data show CDR1 as KGHSH and CDR2 as LQKENI. This CDR3 region has 16 residues.

The chain joins TRBV28 to TRBJ2-2, with 14 bases identical to TRBD2. Per germline, CDR1 MDHEN and CDR2 SYDVKM. The junction had 7 bases not matched to a gene; V was cut back by 6 bases and J by 1 base. This CDR3 has 18 amino acids. CDR3 nucleotide sequence: TGTGCCAGCAGCCTAGAGGGACTAGCGGGGGAGAACACCGGGGAGCTGTTTTTT. This gives the protein CASSLEGLAGENTGELFF.

This rearrangement joins TRBV2 to TRBJ2-5, with 9 bases that match TRBD2. The trim removed 4 bases at V and 2 bases at J, leaving 5 bases unmatched. Per the germline V gene, CDR1 is SNHLY and CDR2 is FYNNEI. The CDR3 is 15 amino acids. The CDR3, as DNA: TGTGCCAGCAGTGCAAGGCTAGCGGGGCAAGAGACCCAGTACTTC. Protein sequence: CASSARLAGQETQYF.

This chain uses TRBV5-1 with TRBJ2-7; 9 bases align to TRBD2. Trimming cost V 7 bases and J 3 bases; bases outside gene matches: 17. The CDR3 is 17 residues long. Germline CDR1 reads SGHRS; CDR2 reads YFSETQ. CDR3 sequence: CASLLAGPSGDFYEQYF. DNA for the CDR3: TGCGCCAGCCTTCTCGCAGGGCCTAGCGGGGACTTCTACGAGCAGTACTTC.

The chain recombines TRBV28 with TRBJ1-5, with TRBD1 as a possible D gene (6 bases). The CDR3 extends over 15 amino acids. The germline V gene encodes CDR1 MDHEN and CDR2 SYDVKM. The V and J ends lost 9 bases and 5 bases respectively, with 20 bases between them. CDR3 nucleotide sequence: TGTGCCAGTGGTCGTTCCGGCAGGGGTGATCAGCCCCAGCATTTT. Amino acids: CASGRSGRGDQPQHF.

The rearrangement uses TRBV15 and TRBJ1-2, with no clear D. The CDR3 extends over 15 amino acids. CDR1 and CDR2 from the germline V gene are LNHNV and YYDKDF (reference sequence). V lost 2 bases and J 1 base, leaving 11 bases between the germline ends. The CDR3 spells CATSRKAEINYGYTF. The CDR3 DNA reads TGTGCCACCAGCAGAAAGGCGGAAATTAACTATGGCTACACCTTC. The variable domain in full, completed from reference TRBV15 and TRBJ1-2, reads DAMVIQNPRYQVTQFGKPVTLSCSQTLNHNVMYWYQQKSSQAPKLLFHYYDKDFNNEADTPDNFQSRRPNTSFCFLDIRSPGLGDTAMYLCATSRKAEINYGYTFGSGTRLTVV.

The rearrangement uses TRBV19 and TRBJ2-1; 9 bases align to TRBD2. The CDR3 has 18 residues. Germline trimming cut 5 bases from V and 9 bases from J; bases unmatched to any gene: 20. Germline V gives CDR1 LNHDA, CDR2 SQIVND (reference sequence). CDR3 nucleotides: TGTGCCAGTAGTCCCCTGGTAGCGGGAGCTCCGGGGTTCAGTGAGCAGTTCTTC. Its protein product is CASSPLVAGAPGFSEQFF.

The V call is TRBV4-1, the J call TRBJ2-1; 7 bases agree with TRBD2. In germline, CDR1 is MGHRA, CDR2 YSYEKL. Trimming cost V 0 bases and J 4 bases; bases outside gene matches: 6. The length of the CDR3 is 16 residues. Here the CDR3 DNA reads TGCGCCAGCAGCCAAGAATCTAGCGGATTATACAATGAGCAGTTCTTC. The encoded protein is CASSQESSGLYNEQFF.

This sequence joins TRBV9 and TRBJ2-3; no definite D call. Germline values: CDR1 SGDLS, CDR2 YYNGEE. The CDR3 extends over 11 amino acids. Trimming stripped 4 bases from V and 3 bases from J, with 3 bases between. The CDR3 DNA sequence: TGTGCCAGCAGCCTAACAGATACGCAGTATTTT. Protein: CASSLTDTQYF.

The rearrangement uses TRBV28 and TRBJ1-2, with TRBD1 identical over 7 bases. Per germline, CDR1 MDHEN and CDR2 SYDVKM. CDR3 length equals 14 residues. Trimming at V came to 1 base and at J to 7 bases, leaving 6 bases not matched to a gene. The CDR3 nucleotides are TGTGCCAGCAGTTTATTCCGACAGGGTCCTGGCTACACCTTC. Residues: CASSLFRQGPGYTF.

This chain uses TRBV7-9 with TRBJ1-5; 7 bases line up with TRBD1. CDR1 and CDR2 (germline): SEHNR, FQNEAQ (reference sequence). Losses at the gene ends were 5 bases for V and 7 bases for J; bases not matched to a gene: 5. The CDR3 spans 13 residues. The CDR3 reads CASSPQGEQPQHF. The CDR3 nucleotides are TGTGCCAGCAGCCCCCAGGGGGAACAGCCCCAGCATTTT.